This T cell receptor beta chain was recovered during a study of blood T cells in healthy people across ages. Regarding the study as a whole: A roughly linear age-dependent decrease characterized TCR beta diversity per million T cells.

This clonotype was seen only a few times. The antigen is unknown. The sample, about 9.7 milliliters of peripheral blood, was drawn from each donor. A second PCR of 7 to 11 cycles used a sample-barcoded 5' primer and a J-beta primer mix. Each CDR3 protein is one row after TCRdb ran MiXCR on the 5' RACE reads. Of about 1.6 million distinct CDR3 sequences listed, about 35% are singletons. Trimming shortened V by 0 bases and J by 6 bases, and 13 bases separated the two germline ends. The CDR3 contains 14 residues. Germline loops: CDR1 SGDLS, CDR2 YYNGEE. Sequencing was performed on blood. The V gene is TRBV9, the J gene TRBJ2-7; no firm D call. The source is a woman aged 25-40 years in good health. CDR3 residues: CASSVGSLPTEQYF. The CDR3, as DNA: TGTGCCAGCAGCGTAGGTAGCCTCCCCACCGAGCAGTACTTC.